The TCR beta chain under discussion was sequenced for a study of blood T cell repertoires in COVID-19. Looking at the study overall: Italy, Spain and the United States were the sources of the convalescent and acute COVID-19 samples.

After removal of 6 bases from V and 0 bases from J, the junction contained 7 bases not matched to a gene. CDR1 and CDR2 from the germline V gene are MNHEY and SMNVEV (reference sequence). The CDR3 loop spans 16 amino acids. Libraries were prepared by immunoSEQ multiplex PCR; TCRdb keeps only in-frame clonotypes and omits some of them. The table has tens of thousands of clones, 86% seen once. The material sequenced was peripheral blood. The chain combines TRBV27 with TRBJ2-2; 7 bases match TRBD1. This TCR came from a woman of 80 years or more with acute or convalescent COVID-19. This CDR3 is CASRPSGTANTGELFF. The DNA of the CDR3 is TGTGCCAGCAGGCCCTCCGGGACAGCGAACACCGGGGAGCTGTTTTTT.